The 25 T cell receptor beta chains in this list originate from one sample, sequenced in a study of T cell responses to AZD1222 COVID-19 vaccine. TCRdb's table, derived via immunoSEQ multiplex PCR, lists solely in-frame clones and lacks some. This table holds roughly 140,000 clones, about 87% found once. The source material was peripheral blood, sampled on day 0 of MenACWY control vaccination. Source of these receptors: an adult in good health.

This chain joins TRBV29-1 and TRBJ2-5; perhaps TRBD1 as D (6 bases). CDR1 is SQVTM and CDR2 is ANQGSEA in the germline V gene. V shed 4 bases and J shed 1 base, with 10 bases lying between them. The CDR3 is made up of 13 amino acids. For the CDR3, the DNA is TGCAGCGTTGTACGAGGGGGCCAAGAGACCCAGTACTTC. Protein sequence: CSVVRGGQETQYF.

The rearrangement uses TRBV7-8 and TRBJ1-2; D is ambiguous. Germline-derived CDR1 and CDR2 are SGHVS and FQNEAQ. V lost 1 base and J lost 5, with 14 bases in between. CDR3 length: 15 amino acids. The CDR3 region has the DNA TGTGCCAGCAGCTTAGATGTGCGGCAGGTATATGGCTACACCTTC. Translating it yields CASSLDVRQVYGYTF.

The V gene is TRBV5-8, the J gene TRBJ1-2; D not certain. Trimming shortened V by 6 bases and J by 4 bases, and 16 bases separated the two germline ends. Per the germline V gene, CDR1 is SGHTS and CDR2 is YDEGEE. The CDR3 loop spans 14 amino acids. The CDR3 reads CASTLLEDLYGYTF. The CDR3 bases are TGTGCCAGCACCCTACTGGAGGACCTCTATGGCTACACCTTC.

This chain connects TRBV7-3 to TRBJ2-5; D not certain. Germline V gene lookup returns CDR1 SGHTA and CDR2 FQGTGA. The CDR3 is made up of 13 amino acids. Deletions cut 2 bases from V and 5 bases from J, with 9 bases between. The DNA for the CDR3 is TGTGCCAGCAGCTTACAACGATCGGAGACCCAGTACTTC. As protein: CASSLQRSETQYF.

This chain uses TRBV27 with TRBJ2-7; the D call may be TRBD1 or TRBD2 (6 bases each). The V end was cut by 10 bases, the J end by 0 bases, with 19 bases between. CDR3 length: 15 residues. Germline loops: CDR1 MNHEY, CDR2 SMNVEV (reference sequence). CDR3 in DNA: TGTGCCACCGGCCTTGGCGGGACATTCTCCTACGAGCAGTACTTC. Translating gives CATGLGGTFSYEQYF.

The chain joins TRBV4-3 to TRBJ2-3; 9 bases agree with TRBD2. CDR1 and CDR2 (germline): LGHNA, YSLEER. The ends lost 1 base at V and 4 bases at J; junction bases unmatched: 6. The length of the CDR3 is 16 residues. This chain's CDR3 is CASSQGNGGRADTQYF. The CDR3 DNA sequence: TGCGCCAGCAGCCAAGGAAATGGCGGGAGGGCAGATACGCAGTATTTT.

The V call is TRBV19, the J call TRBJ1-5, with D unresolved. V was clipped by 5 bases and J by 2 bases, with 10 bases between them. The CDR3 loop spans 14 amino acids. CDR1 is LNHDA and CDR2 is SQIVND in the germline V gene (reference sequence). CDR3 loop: CASSYVSGNQPQHF. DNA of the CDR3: TGTGCCAGTAGTTATGTCAGCGGCAATCAGCCCCAGCATTTT.

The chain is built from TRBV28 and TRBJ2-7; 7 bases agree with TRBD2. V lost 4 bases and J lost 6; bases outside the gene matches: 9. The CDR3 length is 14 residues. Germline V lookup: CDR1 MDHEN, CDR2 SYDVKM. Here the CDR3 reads CASSSLAGEFEQYF. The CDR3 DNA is TGTGCCAGCAGTTCCCTGGCGGGAGAGTTCGAGCAGTACTTC.

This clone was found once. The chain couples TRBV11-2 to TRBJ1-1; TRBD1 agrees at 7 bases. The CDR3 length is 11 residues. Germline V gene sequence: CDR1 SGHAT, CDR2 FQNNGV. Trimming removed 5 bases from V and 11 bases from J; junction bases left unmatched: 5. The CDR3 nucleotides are TGTGCCAGCAGCCTTACAGGGGACGCTTTCTTT. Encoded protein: CASSLTGDAFF.

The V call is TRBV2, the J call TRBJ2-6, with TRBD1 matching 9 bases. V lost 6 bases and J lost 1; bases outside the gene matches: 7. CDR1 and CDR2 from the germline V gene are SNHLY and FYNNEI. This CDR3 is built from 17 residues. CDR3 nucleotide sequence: TGTGCCAGCAGAGCCGGGACAGGGCGGTCTGGGGCCAACGTCCTGACTTTC. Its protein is CASRAGTGRSGANVLTF.

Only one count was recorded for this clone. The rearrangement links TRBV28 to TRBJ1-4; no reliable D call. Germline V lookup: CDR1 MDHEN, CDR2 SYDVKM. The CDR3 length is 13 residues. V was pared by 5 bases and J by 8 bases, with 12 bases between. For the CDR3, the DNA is TGTGCCAGCAGTACCGGGCATCGCGAAAAACTGTTTTTT. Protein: CASSTGHREKLFF.

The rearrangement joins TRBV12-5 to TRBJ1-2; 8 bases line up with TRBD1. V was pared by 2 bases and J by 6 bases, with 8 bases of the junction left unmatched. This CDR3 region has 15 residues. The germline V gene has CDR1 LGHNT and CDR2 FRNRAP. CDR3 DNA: TGTGCTAGTGGTTTGACAGGGACAGGCCCTGATGGCTACACCTTC. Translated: CASGLTGTGPDGYTF.

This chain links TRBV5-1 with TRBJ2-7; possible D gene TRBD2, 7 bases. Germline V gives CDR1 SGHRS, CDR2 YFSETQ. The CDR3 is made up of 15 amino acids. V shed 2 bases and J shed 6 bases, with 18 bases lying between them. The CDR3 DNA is TGCGCCAGCAGCTTAGTATCGGGGGGCGGTCGCGAGCAGTACTTC. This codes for CASSLVSGGGREQYF.

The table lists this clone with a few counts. The CDR3 DNA is TGTGCCTGGGGGGGGCTAGTGGAGACCCAGTACTTC. Encoded protein: CAWGGLVETQYF. The rearrangement joins TRBV30 to TRBJ2-5; D possibly uses TRBD1 or TRBD2 (6 bases each). The CDR3 is 12 amino acids. Germline V gives CDR1 GTSNPN, CDR2 SVGIG (reference sequence). The V end lost 5 bases, the J end lost 5 bases, and 12 bases lay between the germline ends.

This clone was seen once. The CDR3 DNA sequence: TGTGCCAGCAGCTTAGCCCGGAGGAGGGATCAGCCCCAGCATTTT. Translating gives CASSLARRRDQPQHF. The V call is TRBV7-2, the J call TRBJ1-5; D is undetermined. The CDR3 is 15 amino acids. CDR1 is SGHTA, CDR2 FQGNSA, per germline. Deletions cut 0 bases from V and 5 bases from J, with 11 bases between. The whole variable domain, remainder taken from reference TRBV7-2 and TRBJ1-5, is GAGVSQSPSNKVTEKGKDVELRCDPISGHTALYWYRQSLGQGLEFLIYFQGNSAPDKSGLPSDRFSAERTGGSVSTLTIQRTQQEDSAVYLCASSLARRRDQPQHFGDGTRLSIL.

The CDR3 DNA is TGTGCCAGCAGCTTGGAGCCGGGGGTCACCGGGGAGCTGTTTTTT. This codes for CASSLEPGVTGELFF. The rearrangement joins TRBV5-6 to TRBJ2-2; weak D call: TRBD2 (6 bases). Deletions cut 0 bases from V and 4 bases from J, with 10 bases between. Germline-derived CDR1 and CDR2 are SGHDT and YYEEEE. The CDR3 runs to 15 residues.

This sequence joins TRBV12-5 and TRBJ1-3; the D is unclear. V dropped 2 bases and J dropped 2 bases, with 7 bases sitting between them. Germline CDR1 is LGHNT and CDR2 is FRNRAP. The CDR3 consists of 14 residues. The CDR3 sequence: CASGLSGAGNTIYF. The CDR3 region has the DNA TGTGCTAGTGGTTTGTCAGGAGCTGGAAACACCATATATTTT.

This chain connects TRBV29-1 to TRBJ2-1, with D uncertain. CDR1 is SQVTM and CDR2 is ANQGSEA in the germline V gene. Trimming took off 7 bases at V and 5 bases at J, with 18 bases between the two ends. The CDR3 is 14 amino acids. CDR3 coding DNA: TGCAGCGCCCCTCCTTCCGACAACAACAATGAGCAGTTCTTC. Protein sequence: CSAPPSDNNNEQFF.

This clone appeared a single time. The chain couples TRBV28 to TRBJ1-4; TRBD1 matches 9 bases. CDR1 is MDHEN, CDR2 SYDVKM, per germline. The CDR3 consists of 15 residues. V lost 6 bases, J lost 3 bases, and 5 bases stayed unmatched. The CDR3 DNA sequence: TGTGCCAGCAGAACAGGGGGCGCGGCTAATGAAAAACTGTTTTTT. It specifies CASRTGGAANEKLFF.

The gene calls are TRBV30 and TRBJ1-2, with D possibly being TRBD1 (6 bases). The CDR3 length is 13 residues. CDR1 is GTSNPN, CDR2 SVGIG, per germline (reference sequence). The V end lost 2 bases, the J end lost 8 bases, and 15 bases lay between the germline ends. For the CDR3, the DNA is TGTGCCTGGAGTTCAGGGGAGGACTTCGGCTACACCTTC. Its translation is CAWSSGEDFGYTF. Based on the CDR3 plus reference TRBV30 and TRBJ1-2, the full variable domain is SQTIHQWPATLVQPVGSPLSLECTVEGTSNPNLYWYRQAAGRGLQLLFYSVGIGQISSEVPQNLSASRPQDRQFILSSKKLLLSDSGFYLCAWSSGEDFGYTFGSGTRLTVV.

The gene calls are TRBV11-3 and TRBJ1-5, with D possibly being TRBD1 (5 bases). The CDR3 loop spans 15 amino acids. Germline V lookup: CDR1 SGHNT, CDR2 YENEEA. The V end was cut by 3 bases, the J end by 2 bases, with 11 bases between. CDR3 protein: CASSLGGGGNQPQHF. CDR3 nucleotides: TGTGCCAGCAGCTTGGGAGGAGGGGGCAATCAGCCCCAGCATTTT.

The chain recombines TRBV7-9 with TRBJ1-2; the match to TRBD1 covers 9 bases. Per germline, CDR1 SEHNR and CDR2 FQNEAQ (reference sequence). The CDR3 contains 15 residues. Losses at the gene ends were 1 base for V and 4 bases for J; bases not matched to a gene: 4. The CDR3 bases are TGTGCCAGCAGCTTAGGACAGGGGGTGAGCTATGGCTACACCTTC. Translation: CASSLGQGVSYGYTF. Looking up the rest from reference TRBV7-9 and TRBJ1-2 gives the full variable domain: DTGVSQNPRHKITKRGQNVTFRCDPISEHNRLYWYRQTLGQGPEFLTYFQNEAQLEKSRLLSDRFSAERPKGSFSTLEIQRTEQGDSAMYLCASSLGQGVSYGYTFGSGTRLTVV.

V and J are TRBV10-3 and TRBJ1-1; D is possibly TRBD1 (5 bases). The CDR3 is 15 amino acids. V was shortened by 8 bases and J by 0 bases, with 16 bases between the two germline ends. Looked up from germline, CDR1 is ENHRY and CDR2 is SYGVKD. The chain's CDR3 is CAIGAPPGVNTEAFF. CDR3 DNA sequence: TGTGCCATCGGTGCCCCGCCGGGGGTGAACACTGAAGCTTTCTTT.

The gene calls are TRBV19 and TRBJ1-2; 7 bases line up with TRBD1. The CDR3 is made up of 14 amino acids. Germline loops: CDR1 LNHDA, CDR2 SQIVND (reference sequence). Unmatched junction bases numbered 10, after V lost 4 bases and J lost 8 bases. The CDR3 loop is CASSTHSGQSGYTF. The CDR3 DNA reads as TGTGCCAGTAGTACCCACTCGGGACAGTCGGGCTACACCTTC.

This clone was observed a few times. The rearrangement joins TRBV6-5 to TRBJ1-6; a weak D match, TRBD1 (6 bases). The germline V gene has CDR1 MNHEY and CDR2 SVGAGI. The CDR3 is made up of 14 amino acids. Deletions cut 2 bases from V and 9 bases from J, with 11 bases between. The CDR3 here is CASSYNREGSPLHF. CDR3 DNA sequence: TGTGCCAGCAGTTACAACAGGGAGGGTTCACCCCTCCACTTT.